The following is a T cell receptor beta chain sequence with its context. Its antigen is unknown. CDR3 size: 15 residues. Germline V gene data show CDR1 as KGHSH and CDR2 as LQKENI. The data were taken from a study of T cells expressing NK-cell markers. Study information: Sorted CD3+CD56+NKG2C+, CD3+CD56+NKG2C- and CD3+CD56-NKG2C+ T cells provided the TCR beta repertoires.

TCRdb reanalyzed the 5' RACE reads and collapses them to one entry per CDR3 protein, without DNA. Across approximately 420,000 distinct CDR3 sequences, the top ten clones capture roughly a tenth of the sample. Findings and caveats of the study: Leadership of the CD3+CD56-NKG2C+ fraction also belonged to these clonotypes in a handful of donors. Certain NKG2C+ T cell clones were expanded, and their HCMV specificity remained unclear. The study found dominant NKG2C+ clonotypes at about 1.0-7.0% of CD8+ T cells in about six donors.

The TCR originated in a woman in her forties or fifties in good health. The material sequenced was blood T cells: a sorted CD56 or NKG2C T cell subset, CD4+ or CD8+ T cells, or bulk PBMC T cells (not recorded which). The genes are TRBV18 and TRBJ2-2; the TCRdb call, TRBD1, lacks DNA for checking. CDR3 sequence reads: CASSPDRFNTGELFF.